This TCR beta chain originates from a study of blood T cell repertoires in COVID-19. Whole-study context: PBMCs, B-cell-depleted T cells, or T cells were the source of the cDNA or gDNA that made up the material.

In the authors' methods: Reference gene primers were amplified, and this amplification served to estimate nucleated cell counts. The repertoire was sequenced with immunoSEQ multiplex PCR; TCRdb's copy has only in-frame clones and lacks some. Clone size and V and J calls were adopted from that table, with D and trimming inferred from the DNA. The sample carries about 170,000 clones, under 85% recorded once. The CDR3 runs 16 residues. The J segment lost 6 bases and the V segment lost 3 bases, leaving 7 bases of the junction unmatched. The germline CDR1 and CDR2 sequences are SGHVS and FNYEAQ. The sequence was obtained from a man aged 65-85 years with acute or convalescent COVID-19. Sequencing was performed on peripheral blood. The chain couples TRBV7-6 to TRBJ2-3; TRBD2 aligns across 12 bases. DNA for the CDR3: TGTGCCAGCAGCTTCGGACTAGCGGGGCAGGGGGATACGCAGTATTTT. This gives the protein CASSFGLAGQGDTQYF.